The present TCR beta chain was sequenced within a study of CD8+CD57+ T cells in acquired aplastic anemia. CDR3 length equals 14 residues. Germline values: CDR1 SQVTM, CDR2 ANQGSEA. V shed 4 bases, J shed 2 bases, and the junction held 8 bases outside the gene matches. For CDR3 and TCR beta VDJ profiling, genomic DNA was the template used. One entry per CDR3 protein, called by TCRdb with MiXCR from the reads. The data hold some 240,000 distinct CDR3 sequences, with 34% observed a single time. The chain has TRBV29-1 and TRBJ2-7; 7 positions agree with TRBD1. The sequence was obtained from a human donor in good health, serving as a control. Sequenced input: sorted CD4+, CD8+, or CD8+CD57+ T cells (not recorded which) from PBMCs. Here the CDR3 reads CSVGKTGDAYEQYF. In nucleotides, the CDR3 is TGCAGCGTTGGAAAAACAGGGGACGCCTACGAGCAGTACTTC.